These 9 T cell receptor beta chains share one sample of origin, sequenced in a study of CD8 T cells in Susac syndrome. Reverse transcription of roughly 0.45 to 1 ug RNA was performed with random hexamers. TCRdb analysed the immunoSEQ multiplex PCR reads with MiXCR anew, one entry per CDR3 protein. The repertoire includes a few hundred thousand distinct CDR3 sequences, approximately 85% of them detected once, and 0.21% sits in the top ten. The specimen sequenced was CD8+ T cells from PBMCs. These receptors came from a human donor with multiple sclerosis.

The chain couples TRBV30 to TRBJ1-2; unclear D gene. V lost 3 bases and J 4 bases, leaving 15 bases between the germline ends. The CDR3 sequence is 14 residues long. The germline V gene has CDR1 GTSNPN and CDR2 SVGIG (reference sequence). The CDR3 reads CAWSSGGAAYGYTF. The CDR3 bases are TGTGCCTGGAGCTCGGGAGGTGCGGCCTATGGCTACACCTTC. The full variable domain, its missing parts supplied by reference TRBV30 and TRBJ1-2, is SQTIHQWPATLVQPVGSPLSLECTVEGTSNPNLYWYRQAAGRGLQLLFYSVGIGQISSEVPQNLSASRPQDRQFILSSKKLLLSDSGFYLCAWSSGGAAYGYTFGSGTRLTVV.

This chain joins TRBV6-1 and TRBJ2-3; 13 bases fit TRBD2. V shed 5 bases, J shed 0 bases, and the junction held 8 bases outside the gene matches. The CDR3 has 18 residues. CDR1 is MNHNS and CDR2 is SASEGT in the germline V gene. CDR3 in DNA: TGTGCCAGCAGTCCCCCACCGGGACTAGCGGGAAGCACAGATACGCAGTATTTT. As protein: CASSPPPGLAGSTDTQYF.

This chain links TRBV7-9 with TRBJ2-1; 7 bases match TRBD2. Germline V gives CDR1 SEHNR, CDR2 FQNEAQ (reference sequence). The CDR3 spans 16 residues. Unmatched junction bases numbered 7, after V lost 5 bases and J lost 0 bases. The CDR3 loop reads CASSGSLAPSYNEQFF. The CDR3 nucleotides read TGTGCCAGCAGCGGCTCACTAGCGCCCTCCTACAATGAGCAGTTCTTC.

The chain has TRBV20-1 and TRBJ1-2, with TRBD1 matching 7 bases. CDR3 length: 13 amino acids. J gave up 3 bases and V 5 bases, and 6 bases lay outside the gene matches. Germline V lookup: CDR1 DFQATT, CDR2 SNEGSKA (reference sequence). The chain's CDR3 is CSAQDREDYGYTF. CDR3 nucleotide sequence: TGCAGTGCTCAAGACAGGGAGGACTATGGCTACACCTTC.

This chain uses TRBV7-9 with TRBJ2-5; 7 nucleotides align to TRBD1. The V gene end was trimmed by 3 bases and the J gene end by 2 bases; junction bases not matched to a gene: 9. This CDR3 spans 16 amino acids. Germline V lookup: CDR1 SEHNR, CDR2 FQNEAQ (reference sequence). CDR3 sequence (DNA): TGTGCCAGCAGCTTGGTGACAGGGAAGAAACAAGAGACCCAGTACTTC. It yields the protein CASSLVTGKKQETQYF.

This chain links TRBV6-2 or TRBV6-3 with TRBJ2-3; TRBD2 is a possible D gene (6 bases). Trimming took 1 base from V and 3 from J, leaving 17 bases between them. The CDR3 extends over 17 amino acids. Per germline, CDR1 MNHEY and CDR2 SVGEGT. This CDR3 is CASSYLARTGDTDTQYF. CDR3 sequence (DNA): TGTGCCAGCAGTTACTTGGCCCGGACGGGGGATACAGATACGCAGTATTTT.

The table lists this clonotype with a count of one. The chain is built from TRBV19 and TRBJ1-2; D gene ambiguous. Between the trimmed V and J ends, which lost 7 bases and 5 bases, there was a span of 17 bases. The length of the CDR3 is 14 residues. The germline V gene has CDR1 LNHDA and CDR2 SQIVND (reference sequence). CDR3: CASIGVVGSYGYTF. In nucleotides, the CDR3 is TGTGCCAGTATTGGGGTGGTCGGCAGTTATGGCTACACCTTC.

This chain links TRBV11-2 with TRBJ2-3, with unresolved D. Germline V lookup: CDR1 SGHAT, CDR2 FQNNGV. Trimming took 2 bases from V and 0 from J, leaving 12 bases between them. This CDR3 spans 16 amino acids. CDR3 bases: TGTGCCAGCAGCTTACCTTTGGACGGAAGCACAGATACGCAGTATTTT. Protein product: CASSLPLDGSTDTQYF.

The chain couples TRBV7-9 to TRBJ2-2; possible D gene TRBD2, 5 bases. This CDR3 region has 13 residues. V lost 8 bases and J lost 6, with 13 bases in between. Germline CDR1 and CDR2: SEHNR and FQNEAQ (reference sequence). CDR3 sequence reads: CASPLREAGELFF. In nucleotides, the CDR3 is TGTGCCAGCCCCCTGAGGGAAGCCGGGGAGCTGTTTTTT.